The rows below give T cell receptor beta chains drawn from one sample of a study of T-cell memory formation after mild COVID-19. TCRdb reanalysed the 5' RACE reads using MiXCR and keeps one entry per CDR3 protein. The sample lists around 190,000 distinct CDR3 sequences; approximately 17% were seen once. Sample: PBMCs or a T cell subset sorted from them (not recorded which). The receptors stem from a man aged 18 to 30 who had mild COVID-19 (a few samples of this study predate the infection). Cell type and time point are not known. CDR3s include the opening cysteine and the closing phenylalanine or tryptophan. The D gene is left open where the match is weak. Clone size appears in some rows only: once, few, many, or a class for an expanded clone.

V gene	J gene	D gene	clone size	CDR3 DNA	CDR3 protein
TRBV29-1	TRBJ1-3	.	.	TGCAGCGTTGCGATGCCTGGAAACACCATATATTTT	CSVAMPGNTIYF
TRBV4-3	TRBJ1-6	.	.	TGCGCCAGCAGGCTCGAAGCCGGGGGAAATTCACCCCTCCACTTT	CASRLEAGGNSPLHF
TRBV20-1	TRBJ2-2	.	.	TGCAGTGCTAGAGGGGGGATGAACACCGGGGAGCTGTTTTTT	CSARGGMNTGELFF
TRBV9	TRBJ2-4	.	few	TGTGCCAGCAGCGTAGATTGGCAAAGGGTAAACATTCAGTACTTC	CASSVDWQRVNIQYF
TRBV7-2	TRBJ2-5	.	few	TGTGCCAGCAGCCGACGTCGAGGGGAGAGGGCCCAGTACTTC	CASSRRRGERAQYF
TRBV28	TRBJ1-5	.	.	TGTGCCAGCGGTCCGGCAACTCATCGCAATCAGCCCCAGCATTTT	CASGPATHRNQPQHF
TRBV5-4	TRBJ1-1	.	.	TGTGCCAGCAGCTGGAGGGAGGGATGGACCACTGAAGCTTTCTTT	CASSWREGWTTEAFF
TRBV7-9	TRBJ2-3	TRBD2	.	TGTGCCAGCAGCTTAGCGATCGGGGGGGGCACAGATACGCAGTATTTT	CASSLAIGGGTDTQYF
TRBV7-9	TRBJ1-2	.	few	TGTGCCAGCAGCCCGTCTTCCCGAGGCGGCTACACCTTC	CASSPSSRGGYTF
TRBV20-1	TRBJ1-5	.	.	TGCAGTGCGAGGGTGGGGTCGATTAATCAGCCCCAGCATTTT	CSARVGSINQPQHF
TRBV5-1	TRBJ1-1	TRBD1	few	TGCGCCAGCAGCTTGGACGGGACAGGGAACACTGAAGCTTTCTTT	CASSLDGTGNTEAFF
TRBV15	TRBJ1-1	TRBD1	.	TGTGCCACCAGCAGACCCAGGGGGCGAGAGAACACTGAAGCTTTCTTT	CATSRPRGRENTEAFF
TRBV20-1	TRBJ1-2	.	few	TGCAGTGCTAGAGGTCCGCCGGGCTATGGTGGCTACACCTTC	CSARGPPGYGGYTF
TRBV7-2	TRBJ2-4	TRBD1	few	TGTGCCAGCAGCTCGCCGGGGACAGGGGGAAACATTCAGTACTTC	CASSSPGTGGNIQYF
TRBV15	TRBJ1-2	.	.	TGTGCCACCAGCCTGGTCCGCAGAAACTATGGCTACACCTTC	CATSLVRRNYGYTF
TRBV7-2	TRBJ2-3	TRBD1	.	TGTGCCAGCAGCTGGACAGGGGGCGGGACAGATACGCAGTATTTT	CASSWTGGGTDTQYF
TRBV5-5	TRBJ2-5	.	.	TGTGCCAGCAGCCTCGGCGAAGGGGAGACCCAGTACTTC	CASSLGEGETQYF
TRBV6-5	TRBJ1-6	.	few	TGTGCCAGCAGTTACCGGACAGATAATTCACCCCTCCACTTT	CASSYRTDNSPLHF
TRBV2	TRBJ2-3	TRBD2	few	TGTGCCAGCAGAGGACTAGCGGGGGGGCCCAGCACAGATACGCAGTATTTT	CASRGLAGGPSTDTQYF
TRBV4-3	TRBJ1-6	TRBD1	many	TGCGCCAGCAGCTACGGACAGGGAACTAATTCACCCCTCCACTTT	CASSYGQGTNSPLHF
TRBV18	TRBJ1-1	TRBD1	.	TGTGCCAGCTCTCGGACAGGCCCTGGTTTGGAAGCTTTCTTT	CASSRTGPGLEAFF
TRBV5-1	TRBJ1-4	TRBD1	.	TGCGCCAGCAGCTTGGTTAGCGGGACAGGGCTGCGAAAACTGTTTTTT	CASSLVSGTGLRKLFF
TRBV3-1	TRBJ1-3	TRBD1	.	TGTGCCAGCAGCCACGTTTTAGGAGACAGGGACACCTCTGGAAACACCATATATTTT	CASSHVLGDRDTSGNTIYF
TRBV3-1	TRBJ2-1	TRBD1	few	TGTGCCAGCAGCCCCCTGACAGGGGAAGTTAGAAATGAGCAGTTCTTC	CASSPLTGEVRNEQFF
TRBV18	TRBJ2-5	.	.	TGTGCCAGCTCACCAATTGTGGAGACCCAGTACTTC	CASSPIVETQYF
TRBV3-1	TRBJ2-1	TRBD2	few	TGTGCCAGCAGCCGGGCTAGCGGATACTACAATGAGCAGTTCTTC	CASSRASGYYNEQFF
TRBV20-1	TRBJ2-5	.	.	TGCAGTGCTAGACCCGTGAACCAAGAGACCCAGTACTTC	CSARPVNQETQYF
TRBV5-5	TRBJ2-1	.	many	TGTGCCAGCAGCTTGGAAGGGTGGACCTACAATGAGCAGTTCTTC	CASSLEGWTYNEQFF
TRBV20-1	TRBJ2-3	TRBD2	once	TGCAGTGCTAGAGATTGGGGGAGGGGCACAGATACGCAGTATTTT	CSARDWGRGTDTQYF
TRBV24-1	TRBJ1-6	.	few	TGTGCCACCAGTGATTTGTTTGATCGTCGGGTCGTGGGAGTACAGGTTCAATCACCCCTCCACTTT	CATSDLFDRRVVGVQVQSPLHF
TRBV5-1	TRBJ2-5	.	.	TGCGCCAGCAGCAGGGACTCTACGACTGAAGAGACCCAGTACTTC	CASSRDSTTEETQYF
TRBV5-6	TRBJ2-1	.	.	TGTGCCAGCAGCTTGGTCGTGGCTAATCGTCATGAGCAGTTCTTC	CASSLVVANRHEQFF
TRBV10-3	TRBJ1-2	.	.	TGTGCCATCAGGGGGAGTAACGACAACTATGGCTACACCTTC	CAIRGSNDNYGYTF
TRBV18	TRBJ2-4	TRBD1	.	TGTGCCAGCTCACCCATGACAGGGGGGGACATTCAGTACTTC	CASSPMTGGDIQYF
TRBV7-3	TRBJ2-1	TRBD2	.	TGTGCCAGCAGCACGAGCGGGGGCATCTACAATGAGCAGTTCTTC	CASSTSGGIYNEQFF
TRBV7-2	TRBJ1-4	TRBD1	.	TGTGCCAGCAGCCTAAACTACAGGGGCGGCGCGGGGAATGAAAAACTGTTTTTT	CASSLNYRGGAGNEKLFF
TRBV4-2	TRBJ2-3	TRBD2	.	TGTGCCAGCAGCCAAGGAAGGACTAGCGTGGTAGATACGCAGTATTTT	CASSQGRTSVVDTQYF
TRBV20-1	TRBJ2-1	TRBD1	.	TGCAGTGCCATTGGGACAGTCAATGAGCAGTTCTTC	CSAIGTVNEQFF
TRBV7-2	TRBJ2-7	.	few	TGTGCCAGCAGCCCGAGACAGGGACTCTACGAGCAGTACTTC	CASSPRQGLYEQYF
TRBV9	TRBJ1-1	.	few	TGTGCCAGCAGAACAGGGAAAAACACTGAAGCTTTCTTT	CASRTGKNTEAFF
TRBV14	TRBJ2-1	TRBD2	few	TGTGCCAGCAGCCTGACTAGCGGGGGGAATGAGCAGTTCTTC	CASSLTSGGNEQFF
TRBV7-6	TRBJ2-7	TRBD1	few	TGTGCCAGCAGCTTAGCCGACCTCCTAACAGGGGTTGGTTCCTACGAGCAGTACTTC	CASSLADLLTGVGSYEQYF
TRBV5-1	TRBJ2-3	TRBD1	.	TGCGCCAGCAGCTTGGAACAGGGGGATACGCAGTATTTT	CASSLEQGDTQYF
TRBV4-3	TRBJ2-1	TRBD2	few	TGCGCCAGCAGCCAAGTAGCGGGGGGGCGGCGCAATGAGCAGTTCTTC	CASSQVAGGRRNEQFF
TRBV5-1	TRBJ2-1	TRBD2	few	TGCGCCAGCAGCTTGTCGGTGACTAGCGGGTACAATGAGCAGTTCTTC	CASSLSVTSGYNEQFF
TRBV3-1	TRBJ1-4	TRBD1	few	TGTGCCAGCAGCCAACGACAGGGGAAGACTGAAAAACTGTTTTTT	CASSQRQGKTEKLFF
TRBV28	TRBJ1-4	.	.	TGTGCCATCGGGGGGGGCTCCGAGGAAAAACTGTTTTTT	CAIGGGSEEKLFF
TRBV4-1	TRBJ2-3	TRBD2	.	TGCGCCAGCAGCCACAGGACTAGCGGGACTAGCACAGATACGCAGTATTTT	CASSHRTSGTSTDTQYF
TRBV28	TRBJ1-4	.	.	TGTGCCAGCCGTCCGGGGGGTCTTGCAACTAATGAAAAACTGTTTTTT	CASRPGGLATNEKLFF
TRBV5-1	TRBJ2-3	.	.	TGCGCCAGCAGCTTCCAGGGTTCCCCAGATACGCAGTATTTT	CASSFQGSPDTQYF
TRBV12-3/TRBV12-4	TRBJ2-7	TRBD2	.	TGTGCCAGCAGTGGACTAGCGGGGGGGGAAAAAAAAGAGCAGTACTTC	CASSGLAGGEKKEQYF
TRBV20-1	TRBJ1-6	TRBD1	few	TGCAGTGCTACCCGGGACAGCAGAAATTCACCCCTCCACTTT	CSATRDSRNSPLHF
TRBV5-1	TRBJ2-5	.	few	TGCGCCAGCAGCGGGACGGGGGGCATTGAGGAGACCCAGTACTTC	CASSGTGGIEETQYF
TRBV24-1	TRBJ2-3	.	many	TGTGCCACCAGTTCTAGCGATACGCAGTATTTT	CATSSSDTQYF
TRBV12-3/TRBV12-4	TRBJ2-3	.	few	TGTGCCAGCAGTCCGGGCCCGGGTACGCAGTATTTT	CASSPGPGTQYF